This T cell receptor beta chain was captured by sequencing in a study of Tregs in tolerant kidney transplant recipients. This CDR3 region has 16 residues. Trimming took 0 bases from V and 4 from J; bases not matched to a gene: 5. Germline values: CDR1 MNHEY, CDR2 SVGAGI. The method was immunoSEQ multiplex PCR; TCRdb's version includes in-frame clones alone and lacks a portion of them. The top ten clones hold 0.35% to 0.5% of a sample with about 69,000 clones, roughly nine tenths of them seen once. V usage is TRBV6-5 and J usage is TRBJ2-1; 8 positions agree with TRBD2. Sample: CD4+ T cells from blood, taken before the transplant. The sequence derives from a human donor who received a combined kidney and bone marrow transplant. The CDR3 protein is CASSYSISGTYNEQFF. DNA of the CDR3: TGTGCCAGCAGTTACTCGATTAGCGGGACTTACAATGAGCAGTTCTTC.